This TCR beta chain came from a study of cytomegalovirus exposure and HLA in healthy donors. Whole-study findings and limits: Earlier analysis found most TCR beta V segments productive about 87% or about 30% of the time.

Primers for the PCR totalled 60 Vbeta and 13 Jbeta. Clones were read by immunoSEQ multiplex PCR, and TCRdb kept only the in-frame ones, dropping some. Of under 60,000 clones listed, approximately 75% are singletons. A word on this clone: Antigen unknown.

The clonotype originates from a woman aged 40 to 55 in good health and CMV-seropositive. The sequencing sample was made of PBMCs.

CDR3 region: CASRQETQYF. The CDR3 DNA reads TGTGCCAGCCGCCAAGAGACCCAGTACTTC. The chain is built from TRBV2 and TRBJ2-5; no clear D. The CDR3 covers 10 residues. Germline V gives CDR1 SNHLY, CDR2 FYNNEI. Trimming cost V 8 bases and J 1 base, with 2 bases left between them. Full variable domain (outside the CDR3, taken from reference TRBV2 and TRBJ2-5): EPEVTQTPSHQVTQMGQEVILRCVPISNHLYFYWYRQILGQKVEFLVSFYNNEISEKSEIFDDQFSVERPDGSNFTLKIRSTKLEDSAMYFCASRQETQYFGPGTRLLVL.